This TCR beta chain was found in a study of blood T cell repertoires in COVID-19 (TCRdb year 2020). About the investigation overall: Collaborator samples came from the United States, Italy and Spain and covered acute and convalescent phases of COVID-19. Samples came from the ongoing ImmuneRACE study (first 160 participants) plus 1,254 subjects from 6 global collaborators. Where available, HLA class I and class II types were taken from metadata supplied by the sample provider and were not determined by assay-based typing. Subjects who had been exposed to COVID-19, were actively infected with it, or had recovered from it provided the deeply sampled blood TCRbeta repertoires that made up the dataset. Sample metadata almost always included a de-identified subject ID, COVID-19 status, age in years and sex. The repertoires were made available in a free public database intended to serve as a resource for research on the immune response to SARS-CoV-2. The prospective study material was composed of cDNA or gDNA derived from T cells, B-cell-depleted T cells, or PBMCs.

Another Seattle source contributed samples from volunteer blood donors who had recovered from COVID-19. The collaborating institutions used their own protocols to collect whole blood in K2EDTA tubes. For TCRbeta analysis, collaborators shipped samples in one of three forms: frozen whole blood, isolated PBMCs, or DNA extracted from either of those sample types. TCRbeta CDR3 regions were amplified from genomic DNA by means of the immunoSEQ Assay, a bias-controlled multiplex PCR. From the authors' description of their analysis: Within the assay, amplification of reference gene primers was used to estimate how many nucleated cells each sample contained. Sequence reads were collapsed and filtered to measure the absolute abundance of every unique TCRbeta CDR3 rearrangement. For each sample, productive Simpson clonality was calculated as the square root of Simpson's diversity index over productive rearrangements. TCRdb mirrors the immuneACCESS table, restricted to in-frame sequences. Some clones are absent from its copies; in checked studies, under half trace to an unresolved V gene, and the reason for the others is unknown. V, J and clone size derive from that table, while D and trimming were established from the DNA sequence. Counted in this sample were 110,000 or so clones; about 88% of them appeared once. The ten largest clones take up 8% to 8.5% of the sample.

Broader findings and caveats from the paper: The amount of clinical and demographic metadata varied by source and participant and was provided uncurated.

This clone has only a few counts. There is no known antigen for this receptor. No much larger clonotype is one base removed from it; base qualities were not supplied. A distance of 15 bases separates the germline ends of V and J, which lose 7 bases and 0 bases respectively. CDR1 LNHDA and CDR2 SQIVND are derived from the germline V gene (reference sequence). From cysteine to phenylalanine, the CDR3 is 16 amino acids long. CDR3 DNA is the only sequence kept; it has 48 bases, read in frame from the first base. This sequence originates from a woman aged 70 to 79 who had recovered from COVID-19. Recombination linked TRBV19 to TRBJ2-2; a tentative D match to TRBD2 spans 5 bases. The sequencing input was peripheral blood. The DNA sequence is as follows: TGTGCCAGTATCTCTCGGAGGACGGCGAACACCGGGGAGCTGTTTTTT. Its translation reads: CASISRRTANTGELFF.